The T cell receptor beta chain under discussion was sequenced for a study of response to subunit inactivated influenza vaccine. General study points: Each seasonal influenza vaccination, the authors suggested, recruits few new T cells.

This clonotype was detected many times. Its antigen is not known. Looked up from germline, CDR1 is LGHDT and CDR2 is YNNKEL (reference sequence). The V end lost 2 bases, the J end lost 5 bases, and 6 bases lay between the germline ends. CDR3 length equals 12 residues. Each CDR3 protein is one row after TCRdb ran MiXCR on the RT-PCR reads. The sample includes around 480,000 distinct CDR3 sequences, approximately 15% of them seen just once. Here the sequenced sample was CD4+ T cells sorted from PBMCs, taken around 25 months after vaccination. The TCR comes from a man aged 45 to 70 who received an inactivated influenza vaccine. V usage is TRBV3-1 and J usage is TRBJ1-1, with a possible D match to TRBD1 (6 bases). CDR3 in amino acids: CASSQRGTEAFF. CDR3 nucleotide sequence: TGTGCCAGCAGCCAAAGGGGGACTGAAGCTTTCTTT.